Below, 10 T cell receptor beta chains from the same sample are listed, as sequenced in a study of cytomegalovirus exposure and HLA in healthy donors. The PCR had 60 Vbeta and 13 Jbeta primers. Only in-frame clones appear in the TCRdb table, and some are missing; sequencing was by immunoSEQ multiplex PCR. The sample shows about 150,000 clones, approximately 85% of them seen only once. The sequencing sample was made of PBMCs. Receptors were obtained from a middle-aged woman in good health and CMV-seronegative.

The gene calls are TRBV4-2 and TRBJ2-3; D remains ambiguous. CDR3 length equals 15 residues. Looked up from germline, CDR1 is LGHNA and CDR2 is YNFKEQ. Deletions cut 0 bases from V and 3 bases from J, with 10 bases between. CDR3 coding DNA: TGTGCCAGCAGCCAAGATCGGCGCGGTACAGATACGCAGTATTTT. It is translated as CASSQDRRGTDTQYF.

Only a few counts were recorded for this clone. The rearrangement links TRBV27 to TRBJ2-7, with 11 bases fitting TRBD2. This CDR3 spans 18 amino acids. Germline V lookup: CDR1 MNHEY, CDR2 SMNVEV (reference sequence). Trimming at V came to 3 bases and at J to 0 bases, leaving 10 bases not matched to a gene. In DNA, the CDR3 is TGTGCCAGCAGTTTTCCGGGACTAGCGGATGCGAGCTCCTACGAGCAGTACTTC. It is translated as CASSFPGLADASSYEQYF.

The chain couples TRBV5-4 to TRBJ1-2, with a possible D match to TRBD1 (6 bases). The germline V gene encodes CDR1 SGHNT and CDR2 YYREEE (reference sequence). The CDR3 is 15 residues long. V was shortened by 4 bases and J by 6 bases, with 19 bases between the two germline ends. Written as DNA, the CDR3 is TGTGCCAGCAGCCTCCGCTCCAGGGGTGTGGATGGCTACACCTTC. Protein product: CASSLRSRGVDGYTF. Combining the CDR3 with reference TRBV5-4 and TRBJ1-2 gives the whole variable domain ETGVTQSPTHLIKTRGQQVTLRCSSQSGHNTVSWYQQALGQGPQFIFQYYREEENGRGNFPPRFSGLQFPNYSSELNVNALELDDSALYLCASSLRSRGVDGYTFGSGTRLTVV.

The V and J genes are TRBV5-5 and TRBJ2-1, with TRBD2 matching 9 bases. The germline V gene has CDR1 SGHKS and CDR2 YYEKEE (reference sequence). The CDR3 consists of 16 residues. After removal of 4 bases from V and 2 bases from J, the junction contained 7 bases not matched to a gene. CDR3 in amino acids: CASSIGLAWTYNEQFF. The CDR3 DNA is TGTGCCAGCAGCATAGGACTAGCGTGGACCTACAATGAGCAGTTCTTC.

The chain has TRBV9 and TRBJ2-5; TRBD2 aligns across 8 bases. TRBJ2-7 matches the DNA end more closely, so the J call is doubtful. The germline V gene has CDR1 SGDLS and CDR2 YYNGEE. The CDR3 is 15 residues long. The DNA of the CDR3 is TGTGCCAGCAGCGTAGCGGGAGGGCCTTTGTACGAGCAGTACTTC. The encoded protein is CASSVAGGPLYEQYF.

The sample holds a few counts of this clone. The chain combines TRBV19 with TRBJ1-1, with D unclear. The CDR3 loop spans 15 amino acids. The germline V gene encodes CDR1 LNHDA and CDR2 SQIVND (reference sequence). Trimming shortened V by 1 base and J by 2 bases, and 11 bases separated the two germline ends. The CDR3 region has the DNA TGTGCCAGTAGTATAGGTCCGGGGATAAACACTGAAGCTTTCTTT. Encoded protein: CASSIGPGINTEAFF.

This chain joins TRBV6-5 and TRBJ2-7, with 8 bases identical to TRBD1. The germline V gene encodes CDR1 MNHEY and CDR2 SVGAGI. Trimming cost V 6 bases and J 3 bases; bases outside gene matches: 7. The CDR3 extends over 14 amino acids. The CDR3 reads CASSQGTGLYEQYF. The CDR3 nucleotides read TGTGCCAGCAGCCAAGGGACAGGCCTCTACGAGCAGTACTTC.

This sequence joins TRBV7-8 and TRBJ2-7; unclear D gene. Trimming removed 2 bases at V and 6 bases at J, with 11 bases between. This CDR3 is 13 amino acids long. Germline CDR1 is SGHVS and CDR2 is FQNEAQ. This CDR3 is CASSLRGNAEQYF. CDR3 nucleotides: TGTGCCAGCAGCTTACGAGGAAACGCCGAGCAGTACTTC.

The CDR3 here is CASNRGQGTSDTQYF. The CDR3 DNA sequence: TGTGCCAGCAACCGAGGACAGGGAACGTCAGATACGCAGTATTTT. The V gene is TRBV7-9, the J gene TRBJ2-3, with 8 nucleotides matching TRBD1. The V gene's germline CDR1 is SEHNR and CDR2 FQNEAQ (reference sequence). The CDR3 contains 15 residues. V dropped 7 bases and J dropped 4; count of bases not matched to a gene: 10.

This chain uses TRBV5-4 with TRBJ2-3; 12 bases are shared with TRBD2. Germline-derived CDR1 and CDR2 are SGHNT and YYREEE (reference sequence). The trim removed 3 bases at V and 4 bases at J, leaving 6 bases unmatched. This CDR3 spans 16 amino acids. The DNA of the CDR3 is TGTGCCAGCAGCTGGAGACTAGCGGGAGTTTCAGATACGCAGTATTTT. It translates to CASSWRLAGVSDTQYF.